The 9 T cell receptor beta chains presented below share a single source sample, sequenced in a study of T cell responses to AZD1222 COVID-19 vaccine. Some clones are missing from TCRdb's copy, which holds only in-frame ones; the method was immunoSEQ multiplex PCR. The sample holds 130,000 to 150,000 clones, around 88% seen once. This specimen consisted of peripheral blood, obtained on day 0 of MenACWY control vaccination. Every receptor here comes from an adult in good health.

V is TRBV10-3 and J is TRBJ1-2, with D perhaps TRBD1 (6 bases). The ends were cut back, 7 bases at V and 4 bases at J, with 13 bases in the middle. Germline V gene lookup returns CDR1 ENHRY and CDR2 SYGVKD. The CDR3 sequence is 13 residues long. The CDR3 loop reads CAITRDNFYGYTF. CDR3 in DNA: TGTGCCATCACCAGGGACAACTTCTATGGCTACACCTTC.

The chain is built from TRBV7-2 and TRBJ1-1, with D perhaps matching TRBD1 (6 bases). Trimming took off 5 bases at V and 0 bases at J, with 10 bases between the two ends. CDR3 length: 14 residues. The germline V gene encodes CDR1 SGHTA and CDR2 FQGNSA. The CDR3 spells CASSRDNLNTEAFF. Here the CDR3 DNA reads TGTGCCAGCAGCCGGGACAACTTGAACACTGAAGCTTTCTTT.

This clone was observed once. The CDR3 nucleotides are TGTGCCAGCAGACGCACACTTAGCTCCTACAATGAGCAGTTCTTC. Protein: CASRRTLSSYNEQFF. J is TRBJ2-1 and V is TRBV7-9; D gene unclear. The length of the CDR3 is 15 residues. V was clipped by 6 bases and J by 0 bases, with 12 bases between them. Germline values: CDR1 SEHNR, CDR2 FQNEAQ (reference sequence).

The J gene is TRBJ2-7, the V gene TRBV5-1; 10 bases fit TRBD2. Trimming at V came to 4 bases and at J to 1 base, leaving 5 bases not matched to a gene. The CDR3 totals 15 residues. Germline V gene data show CDR1 as SGHRS and CDR2 as YFSETQ. CDR3 loop: CASSHVAGGSYEQYF. CDR3 nucleotide sequence: TGCGCCAGCAGCCATGTAGCGGGGGGTTCCTACGAGCAGTACTTC.

This sequence joins TRBV7-2 and TRBJ1-5, with D possibly matching TRBD1 (5 bases). There are 15 residues in the CDR3. V lost 4 bases and J 1 base, leaving 11 bases between the germline ends. Germline V CDR1 and CDR2: SGHTA, FQGNSA. The CDR3, as DNA: TGTGCCAGCAGCTCCACCGGGGGGAGCAATCAGCCCCAGCATTTT. Protein sequence: CASSSTGGSNQPQHF.

The rearrangement joins TRBV14 to TRBJ2-7; 9 nucleotides match TRBD2. This CDR3 comprises 15 residues. Trimming took 1 base from V and 5 from J; bases not matched to a gene: 6. Germline CDR1 SGHDN, CDR2 FVKESK. CDR3 DNA sequence: TGTGCCAGCAGCCAAGGGTCTAGCGGGGCCCACGAGCAGTACTTC. Encoded protein: CASSQGSSGAHEQYF.

V gene TRBV18 combines with J gene TRBJ2-2; TRBD2 matches 9 bases. Germline trimming cut 3 bases from V and 4 bases from J; bases unmatched to any gene: 6. The CDR3 is 16 residues long. Germline CDR1 reads KGHSH; CDR2 reads LQKENI. The CDR3 protein is CASSPRLAVSTGELFF. The CDR3 DNA follows: TGTGCCAGCTCACCTCGACTAGCGGTTAGCACCGGGGAGCTGTTTTTT.

The chain uses TRBV20-1 and TRBJ2-1; 9 nucleotides line up with TRBD2. Germline CDR1 is DFQATT and CDR2 is SNEGSKA (reference sequence). The CDR3 runs to 14 residues. V shed 3 bases, J shed 10 bases, and the junction held 10 bases outside the gene matches. CDR3 nucleotides: TGCAGTGCTAGTAGGGCGGGAGGGCCTAGCGAGCAGTTCTTC. Translated, it gives CSASRAGGPSEQFF.

This chain joins TRBV9 and TRBJ1-2; D might be TRBD1 (5 bases). CDR1 is SGDLS and CDR2 is YYNGEE in the germline V gene. V was trimmed by 3 bases and J by 4 bases, leaving 16 bases between them. The CDR3 extends over 15 amino acids. The DNA of the CDR3 is TGTGCCAGCAGCGGACTCGGGGACGACTTCTATGGCTACACCTTC. This gives the protein CASSGLGDDFYGYTF.